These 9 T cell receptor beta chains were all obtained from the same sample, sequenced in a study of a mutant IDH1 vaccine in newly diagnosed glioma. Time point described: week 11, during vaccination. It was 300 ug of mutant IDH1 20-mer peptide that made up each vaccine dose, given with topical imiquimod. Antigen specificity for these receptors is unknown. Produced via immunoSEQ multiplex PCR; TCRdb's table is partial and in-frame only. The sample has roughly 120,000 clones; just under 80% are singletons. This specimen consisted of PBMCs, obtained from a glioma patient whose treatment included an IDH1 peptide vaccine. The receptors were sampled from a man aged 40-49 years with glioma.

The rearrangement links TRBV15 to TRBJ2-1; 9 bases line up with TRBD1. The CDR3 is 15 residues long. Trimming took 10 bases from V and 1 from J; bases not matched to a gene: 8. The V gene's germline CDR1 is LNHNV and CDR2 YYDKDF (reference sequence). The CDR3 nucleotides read TGTGCCATCCAACAGGGGGCGAGTTCCTACAATGAGCAGTTCTTC. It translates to CAIQQGASSYNEQFF. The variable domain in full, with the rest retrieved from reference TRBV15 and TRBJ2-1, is DAMVIQNPRYQVTQFGKPVTLSCSQTLNHNVMYWYQQKSSQAPKLLFHYYDKDFNNEADTPDNFQSRRPNTSFCFLDIRSPGLGDTAMYLCAIQQGASSYNEQFFGPGTRLTVL.

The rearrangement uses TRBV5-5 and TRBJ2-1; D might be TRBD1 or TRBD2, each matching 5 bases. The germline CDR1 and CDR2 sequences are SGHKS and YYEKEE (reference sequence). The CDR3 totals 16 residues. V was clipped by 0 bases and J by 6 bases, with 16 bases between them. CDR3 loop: CASSLGRDPAFNEQFF. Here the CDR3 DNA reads TGTGCCAGCAGCTTGGGCCGGGACCCAGCCTTCAATGAGCAGTTCTTC.

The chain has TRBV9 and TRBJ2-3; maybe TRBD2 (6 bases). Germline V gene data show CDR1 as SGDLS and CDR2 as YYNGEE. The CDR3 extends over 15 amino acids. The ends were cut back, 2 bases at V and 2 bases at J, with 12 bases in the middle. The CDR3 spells CASSVDSGFTDTQYF. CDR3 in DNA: TGTGCCAGCAGCGTGGATAGCGGATTCACAGATACGCAGTATTTT.

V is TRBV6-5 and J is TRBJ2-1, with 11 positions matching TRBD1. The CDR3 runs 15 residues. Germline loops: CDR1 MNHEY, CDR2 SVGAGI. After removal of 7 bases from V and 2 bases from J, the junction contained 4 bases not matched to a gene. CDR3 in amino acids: CASIWTGGAYNEQFF. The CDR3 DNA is TGTGCCAGCATATGGACAGGGGGCGCCTACAATGAGCAGTTCTTC.

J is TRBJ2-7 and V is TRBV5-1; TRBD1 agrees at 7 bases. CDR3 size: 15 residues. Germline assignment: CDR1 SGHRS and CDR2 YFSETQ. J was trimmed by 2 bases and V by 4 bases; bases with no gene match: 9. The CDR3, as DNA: TGCGCCAGCAGCCCCACGACAGGGTCCACCTACGAGCAGTACTTC. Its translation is CASSPTTGSTYEQYF.

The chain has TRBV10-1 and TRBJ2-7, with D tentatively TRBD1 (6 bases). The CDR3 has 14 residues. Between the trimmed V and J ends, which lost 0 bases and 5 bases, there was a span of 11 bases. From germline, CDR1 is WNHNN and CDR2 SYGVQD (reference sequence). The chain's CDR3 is CASSESQGQDEQYF. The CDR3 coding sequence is TGCGCCAGCAGTGAGTCGCAGGGGCAAGACGAGCAGTACTTC.

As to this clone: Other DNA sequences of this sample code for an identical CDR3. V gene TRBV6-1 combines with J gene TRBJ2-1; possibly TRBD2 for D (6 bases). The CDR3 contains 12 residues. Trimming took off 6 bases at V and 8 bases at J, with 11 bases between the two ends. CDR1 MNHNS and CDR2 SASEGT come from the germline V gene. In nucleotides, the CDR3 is TGTGCCAGCAGCGAGGAGGGGTATGAGCAGTTCTTC. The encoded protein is CASSEEGYEQFF.

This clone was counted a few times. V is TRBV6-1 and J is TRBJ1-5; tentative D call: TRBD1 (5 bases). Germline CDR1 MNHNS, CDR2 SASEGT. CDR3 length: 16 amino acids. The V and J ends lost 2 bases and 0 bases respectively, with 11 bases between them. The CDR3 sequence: CASSESGGNSNQPQHF. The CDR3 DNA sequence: TGTGCCAGCAGTGAATCTGGGGGAAATAGCAATCAGCCCCAGCATTTT.

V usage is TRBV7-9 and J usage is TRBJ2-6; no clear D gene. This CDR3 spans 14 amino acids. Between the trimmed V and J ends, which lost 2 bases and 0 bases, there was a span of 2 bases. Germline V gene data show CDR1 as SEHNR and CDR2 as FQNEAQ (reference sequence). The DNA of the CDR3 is TGTGCCAGCAGCTTATCCTCTGGGGCCAACGTCCTGACTTTC. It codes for CASSLSSGANVLTF.